The sequence of this TCR beta chain was determined in a study of vaccination and CD4 T cells after COVID-19. Looking at the study overall: Taking of post-vaccine samples occurred a median approximately 70 days after dose two (range 14 to 241).

There are 14 residues in the CDR3. Germline V gene lookup returns CDR1 SGHRS and CDR2 YFSETQ. The V end was cut by 3 bases, the J end by 2 bases, with 11 bases between. Sequenced with the Oncomine TCR Beta short-read assay was DNA taken from cultured CD4+ T cells. The template was genomic DNA from cultured CD4+ T cells. TCRdb recomputed calls from the PCR reads with MiXCR, one row per CDR3 protein. This repertoire shows 7,000 to 9,500 distinct CDR3 sequences, 28% found once; its top ten account for around 10%. In this sample, this clonotype turned up a few times. What it recognizes is unknown. The treatment denotes: roughly 10-day PBMC culture with coronavirus spike peptide pools or control peptides (ViraFEST assay). During the years 2011-2018, before the COVID-19 pandemic, the unexposed donor's CD4+ T cells were collected. Cells permitting, SARS-CoV-2 S/N and four cold-coronavirus spikes were tested on unexposed-donor CD4+ T cells.

This chain joins TRBV5-1 and TRBJ1-1, with D possibly TRBD1 on 6 matching bases. The sequenced material came from CD4+ T cells from blood, cultured in vitro. The TCR sequence derives from a human donor in good health. The CDR3 DNA follows: TGCGCCAGCAGCTCAGGACAGATAAACACTGAAGCTTTCTTT. It codes for CASSSGQINTEAFF.